The 15 T cell receptor beta chains below were found in one sample sequenced in a study of blood T cell repertoires in COVID-19. Here immunoSEQ multiplex PCR was the method, and the copy in TCRdb shows in-frame clones only, minus some. The sample gives about 98,000 clones, around 82% of which show up once; 9.5% to 13% is in the top ten. The sample consisted of peripheral blood. The source of these receptors is a man aged 65-85 years with active or convalescent COVID-19.

The rearrangement links TRBV7-9 to TRBJ1-1, with 10 bases matching TRBD1. Germline CDR1 is SEHNR and CDR2 is FQNEAQ (reference sequence). The CDR3 is 16 residues long. Unmatched junction bases numbered 6, after V lost 1 base and J lost 4 bases. The CDR3 sequence: CASSLVSDRGRTEAFF. The CDR3 coding sequence is TGTGCCAGCAGCTTAGTTTCCGACAGGGGGCGCACTGAAGCTTTCTTT.

This chain uses TRBV5-1 with TRBJ2-6; 7 positions match TRBD1. Trimming at V came to 7 bases and at J to 3 bases, leaving 19 bases not matched to a gene. The CDR3 extends over 19 amino acids. Germline V gene data show CDR1 as SGHRS and CDR2 as YFSETQ. DNA of the CDR3: TGCGCCAGCTCCTATTTCAGACAGGGCCCGGCCGTTGGGGCCAACGTCCTGACTTTC. Residues: CASSYFRQGPAVGANVLTF.

The chain links TRBV6-5 to TRBJ1-1; D call uncertain. The CDR3 contains 13 residues. V was clipped by 6 bases and J by 7 bases, with 15 bases between them. Germline values: CDR1 MNHEY, CDR2 SVGAGI. The CDR3 sequence is CASRPGQRGEAFF. In DNA form, the CDR3 reads TGTGCCAGCAGGCCGGGTCAACGGGGTGAAGCTTTCTTT.

This clone was found once. J is TRBJ2-2 and V is TRBV3-1 (or the pseudogene TRBV3-2); 7 nucleotides agree with TRBD2. The CDR3 is made up of 15 amino acids. The V gene's germline CDR1 is LGHDT and CDR2 YNNKEL (reference sequence). Trimming cost V 4 bases and J 2 bases; bases outside gene matches: 4. The CDR3 DNA is TGTGCCAGCAGCCTCGGGGGGTTTAACACCGGGGAGCTGTTTTTT. Translated: CASSLGGFNTGELFF.

CDR3 nucleotide sequence: TGTGCCAGCAGCTTAGAGGTGGGGAGTTGGGAGACCCAGTACTTC. Amino acids: CASSLEVGSWETQYF. This sequence joins TRBV11-3 and TRBJ2-5, with D possibly being TRBD2 (5 bases). The CDR3 is 15 residues long. The germline V gene has CDR1 SGHNT and CDR2 YENEEA. The germline V and J ends were trimmed by 0 bases and 5 bases, with 13 bases remaining between them.

This clone was seen repeatedly, ten times or more. The chain has TRBV27 and TRBJ1-4; 8 bases map to TRBD1. J gave up 5 bases and V 6 bases, and 5 bases lay outside the gene matches. From germline, CDR1 is MNHEY and CDR2 SMNVEV (reference sequence). The CDR3 loop spans 14 amino acids. CDR3 residues: CASSLDRGNEKLFF. For the CDR3, the DNA is TGTGCCAGCAGCCTCGACAGGGGAAATGAAAAACTGTTTTTT.

The V and J genes are TRBV4-2 and TRBJ2-5; D is possibly TRBD2 (6 bases). Between the trimmed V and J ends, which lost 10 bases and 5 bases, there was a span of 11 bases. The CDR3 is 11 residues long. Germline loops: CDR1 LGHNA, CDR2 YNFKEQ. The CDR3 region has the DNA TGTGCCACGGGGGACGGGGAGACCCAGTACTTC. This sequence encodes CATGDGETQYF.

The chain recombines TRBV10-3 with TRBJ1-2; tentative D call: TRBD1 (5 bases). V was trimmed by 5 bases and J by 5 bases, leaving 9 bases between them. The CDR3 spans 12 residues. CDR1 is ENHRY and CDR2 is SYGVKD in the germline V gene. CDR3 in DNA: TGTGCCATCAGTCCCCAGGGATATGGCTACACCTTC. Protein: CAISPQGYGYTF.

V is TRBV11-3 and J is TRBJ2-1; tentative D call: TRBD2 (7 bases). Trimming removed 8 bases at V and 8 bases at J, with 16 bases between. CDR1 and CDR2 from the germline V gene are SGHNT and YENEEA. The CDR3 runs to 13 residues. In DNA, the CDR3 is TGTGCCAGCTCCCAAAGGGGGGGCGATGAGCAGTTCTTC. Protein: CASSQRGGDEQFF. The full variable domain, with the rest looked up from reference TRBV11-3 and TRBJ2-1, is EAGVVQSPRYKIIEKKQPVAFWCNPISGHNTLYWYLQNLGQGPELLIRYENEEAVDDSQLPKDRFSAERLKGVDSTLKIQPAELGDSAVYLCASSQRGGDEQFFGPGTRLTVL.

This clone was seen more than once but under ten times. V is TRBV11-3 and J is TRBJ2-7; 13 nucleotides agree with TRBD2. Germline CDR1 and CDR2: SGHNT and YENEEA. The CDR3 covers 16 residues. Trimming removed 4 bases from V and 1 base from J; junction bases left unmatched: 4. CDR3 loop: CASSSRTSGGSYEQYF. CDR3 nucleotides: TGTGCCAGCAGCTCCCGGACTAGCGGGGGTTCCTACGAGCAGTACTTC.

This clone was recorded only once. The genes are TRBV3-1 (or the pseudogene TRBV3-2) and TRBJ1-2, with D unresolved. V was pared by 4 bases and J by 4 bases, with 10 bases between. There are 13 residues in the CDR3. Germline values: CDR1 LGHDT, CDR2 YNNKEL (reference sequence). CDR3 protein: CASSRGPSYGYTF. The CDR3 region has the DNA TGTGCCAGCAGCCGAGGGCCTTCCTATGGCTACACCTTC.

The chain joins TRBV7-9 to TRBJ1-2, with D uncertain. In germline, CDR1 is SEHNR, CDR2 FQNEAQ (reference sequence). The germline V and J ends were trimmed by 3 bases and 7 bases, with 9 bases remaining between them. This CDR3 comprises 12 residues. The CDR3 coding sequence is TGTGCCAGCAGCTTTCACAGTGGTGGCTACACCTTC. Its translation: CASSFHSGGYTF.

As DNA, the CDR3 is TGTGCCAGCAGTTTAAGCAGGGGTCGGCAGTACTTC. The encoded protein is CASSLSRGRQYF. V gene TRBV12-3 or TRBV12-4 combines with J gene TRBJ2-7; D is perhaps TRBD1 (6 bases). The CDR3 loop spans 12 amino acids. The V gene lost 2 bases and the J gene lost 9 bases, with 11 bases spanning the gap.

The chain carries TRBV9 and TRBJ2-2; 8 bases agree with TRBD1. The V segment lost 3 bases and the J segment 1 base; nucleotides outside the gene matches: 5. CDR3 length: 16 residues. Germline CDR1 SGDLS, CDR2 YYNGEE. The CDR3 region has the DNA TGTGCCAGCAGCGCCTCCGGGACAGGGAACACCGGGGAGCTGTTTTTT. Its protein is CASSASGTGNTGELFF.

The chain is built from TRBV27 and TRBJ1-1, with 8 bases identical to TRBD1. The CDR3 has 19 amino acids. The junction had 13 bases not matched to a gene; V was cut back by 0 bases and J by 1 base. Germline V gives CDR1 MNHEY, CDR2 SMNVEV (reference sequence). The CDR3 sequence is CASSLSPGQGPRGNTEAFF. CDR3 bases: TGTGCCAGCAGTTTATCGCCCGGACAGGGCCCAAGGGGGAACACTGAAGCTTTCTTT.